The 5 T cell receptor beta chains in this list originate from one sample, sequenced in a study of blood T cell repertoires in COVID-19. Method: immunoSEQ multiplex PCR; TCRdb's copy keeps in-frame clones and lacks some. The sample has a few hundred thousand clones; roughly 86% are singletons. Sequenced input: peripheral blood. Receptor source: a woman between 45 and 65 years old who had recovered from COVID-19.

The chain is built from TRBV30 and TRBJ2-5; 9 nucleotides agree with TRBD1. The CDR3 extends over 12 amino acids. V was pared by 5 bases and J by 7 bases, with 5 bases of the junction left unmatched. From germline, CDR1 is GTSNPN and CDR2 SVGIG (reference sequence). In DNA, the CDR3 is TGTGCCTGGGGGGACAGGGCAGGGACCCAGTACTTC. Translated: CAWGDRAGTQYF.

The V gene is TRBV5-6, the J gene TRBJ1-4; 10 bases match TRBD1. CDR3 size: 16 residues. V lost 4 bases and J lost 0; bases outside the gene matches: 3. Germline CDR1 is SGHDT and CDR2 is YYEEEE. CDR3 residues: CASSLDRGSTNEKLFF. CDR3 DNA sequence: TGTGCCAGCAGCCTGGACAGGGGGTCAACTAATGAAAAACTGTTTTTT.

To note about this clone: Additional DNA sequences in this sample encode the identical CDR3. The rearrangement links TRBV7-2 to TRBJ2-3, with TRBD2 matching over 7 bases. The CDR3 has 16 amino acids. The germline V gene has CDR1 SGHTA and CDR2 FQGNSA. The V and J ends lost 1 base and 1 base, in that order; junction bases with no gene match: 5. CDR3 nucleotide sequence: TGTGCCAGCAGCTTAGGACTTGCGGGGGGCACAGATACGCAGTATTTT. This gives the protein CASSLGLAGGTDTQYF.

This clone was seen just once. J is TRBJ1-4 and V is TRBV6-6; D is uncertain. The CDR3 has 12 amino acids. The V gene's germline CDR1 is MNHNY and CDR2 SVGAGI (reference sequence). V dropped 4 bases and J dropped 7 bases, with 7 bases sitting between them. CDR3: CASSWAGEKLFF. CDR3 DNA: TGTGCCAGCAGTTGGGCAGGTGAAAAACTGTTTTTT.

The rearrangement links TRBV24-1 to TRBJ2-3; D unresolved. The germline V gene has CDR1 KGHDR and CDR2 SFDVKD. The V and J ends lost 1 base and 3 bases respectively, with 7 bases between them. The CDR3 loop spans 14 amino acids. CDR3 bases: TGTGCCACCAGTGATTTTCCCGAGACAGATACGCAGTATTTT. It translates to CATSDFPETDTQYF.